The 26 T cell receptor beta chains in this list originate from one sample, sequenced in a study of blood T cell repertoires in COVID-19. The assay was immunoSEQ multiplex PCR, and TCRdb's table has in-frame clones only and misses some. The sample lists approximately 250,000 clones, just under 85% occurring once. The specimen sequenced was peripheral blood. The receptors stem from a man between 45 and 60 years old with acute or convalescent COVID-19.

This clone was recorded once. The chain couples TRBV10-3 to TRBJ1-6; a weak D match, TRBD1 (6 bases). The CDR3 covers 18 residues. Germline CDR1 reads ENHRY; CDR2 reads SYGVKD. V lost 4 bases to trimming and J lost 5 bases, with 21 bases between them. The CDR3 here is CAISGSSYRDGDNSPLHF. The CDR3 DNA sequence: TGTGCCATCAGTGGTTCATCCTACAGGGACGGCGATAATTCACCCCTCCACTTT.

The V call is TRBV5-1, the J call TRBJ1-4; 8 bases align to TRBD1. J lost 0 bases, V lost 6 bases, and 4 bases had no gene match. CDR3 length: 15 amino acids. CDR1 SGHRS and CDR2 YFSETQ come from the germline V gene. The CDR3 reads CASKDRDATNEKLFF. CDR3 DNA: TGCGCCAGCAAGGACAGGGACGCAACTAATGAAAAACTGTTTTTT.

V and J are TRBV30 and TRBJ2-1; TRBD2 aligns across 8 bases. Per the germline V gene, CDR1 is GTSNPN and CDR2 is SVGIG (reference sequence). V lost 8 bases to trimming and J lost 3 bases; unmatched junction nucleotides: 9. This CDR3 region has 14 residues. The CDR3 DNA reads TGTGCCCGAACGGGGGGGAAAGGCTACAATGAGCAGTTCTTC. This sequence encodes CARTGGKGYNEQFF.

V is TRBV12-5 and J is TRBJ1-1; D is undetermined. Germline V lookup: CDR1 LGHNT, CDR2 FRNRAP. This CDR3 spans 15 amino acids. The V end was cut by 0 bases, the J end by 3 bases, with 11 bases between. The CDR3 region has the DNA TGTGCTAGTGGTTTGGTACTGGGGAGGGACACTGAAGCTTTCTTT. As protein: CASGLVLGRDTEAFF.

The rearrangement links TRBV5-4 to TRBJ2-1, with D possibly TRBD2 on 6 matching bases. The ends were cut back, 4 bases at V and 1 base at J, with 9 bases in the middle. CDR3 size: 14 residues. CDR1 is SGHNT and CDR2 is YYREEE in the germline V gene (reference sequence). This CDR3 is CASSISGSYNEQFF. CDR3 coding DNA: TGTGCCAGCAGCATTAGCGGATCCTACAATGAGCAGTTCTTC. The full variable domain, rest sourced from reference TRBV5-4 and TRBJ2-1, is ETGVTQSPTHLIKTRGQQVTLRCSSQSGHNTVSWYQQALGQGPQFIFQYYREEENGRGNFPPRFSGLQFPNYSSELNVNALELDDSALYLCASSISGSYNEQFFGPGTRLTVL.

This chain links TRBV3-1 (or the pseudogene TRBV3-2) with TRBJ1-2; D gene uncertain. Deletions cut 5 bases from V and 5 bases from J, with 6 bases between. Germline V gene sequence: CDR1 LGHDT, CDR2 YNNKEL (reference sequence). The CDR3 has 11 amino acids. The CDR3 region has the DNA TGTGCCAGCAGCAGTCGGTATGGCTACACCTTC. As protein: CASSSRYGYTF.

This chain uses TRBV5-6 with TRBJ2-7, with 8 bases lining up with TRBD1. Per the germline V gene, CDR1 is SGHDT and CDR2 is YYEEEE. The J segment lost 2 bases and the V segment lost 3 bases, leaving 7 bases of the junction unmatched. The CDR3 contains 15 residues. Here the CDR3 DNA reads TGTGCCAGCAGCTCTCGACAGGGGCACACCTACGAGCAGTACTTC. Encoded protein: CASSSRQGHTYEQYF.

This clone was seen once. V and J are TRBV7-2 and TRBJ1-5; D unclear. Germline CDR1 SGHTA, CDR2 FQGNSA. V lost 1 base and J 6 bases, leaving 10 bases between the germline ends. The CDR3 loop spans 14 amino acids. CDR3 nucleotides: TGTGCCAGCAGCTTAGGAGGAACCCGTCAGCCCCAGCATTTT. It codes for CASSLGGTRQPQHF. The variable domain in full, completed from reference TRBV7-2 and TRBJ1-5, reads GAGVSQSPSNKVTEKGKDVELRCDPISGHTALYWYRQSLGQGLEFLIYFQGNSAPDKSGLPSDRFSAERTGGSVSTLTIQRTQQEDSAVYLCASSLGGTRQPQHFGDGTRLSIL.

This clone was counted between two and nine times. The chain employs TRBV15 and TRBJ2-7; D possibly corresponds to TRBD2 (5 bases). This CDR3 is built from 17 residues. V lost 0 bases to trimming and J lost 9 bases, with 24 bases between them. Germline loops: CDR1 LNHNV, CDR2 YYDKDF (reference sequence). The CDR3 nucleotides read TGTGCCACCAGCAGAGAACAGAGCGGAGGCCGTCGGTCTGCGCAGTACTTC. Its protein is CATSREQSGGRRSAQYF.

This clone showed up just once. Other nucleotide sequences in the sample specify the same CDR3. The rearrangement uses TRBV3-1 (or the pseudogene TRBV3-2) and TRBJ1-1; D may be TRBD1 (6 bases). Trimming left V 4 bases short and J 1 base short, with 10 bases between. This CDR3 comprises 14 residues. Germline lookup yields CDR1 LGHDT and CDR2 YNNKEL (reference sequence). DNA of the CDR3: TGTGCCAGCAGCCCGTGGACAGAGAACACTGAAGCTTTCTTT. Translating it yields CASSPWTENTEAFF.

This chain uses TRBV18 with TRBJ1-5; tentatively, D is TRBD1 (5 bases). With 6 bases removed from V and 6 bases from J, the gap between germline ends came to 12 bases. This CDR3 comprises 13 residues. From germline, CDR1 is KGHSH and CDR2 LQKENI. CDR3 sequence (DNA): TGTGCCAGCTCTCCCGGGGGGGGTCAGCCCCAGCATTTT. Encoded protein: CASSPGGGQPQHF.

About this clone: At one of its ends the junction is not consistent with the germline gene, which may arise from a read error. V gene TRBV11-1 combines with J gene TRBJ1-6; no firm D call. The CDR3 has 9 amino acids. The germline gives CDR1 SGHAT, CDR2 FQDESV (reference sequence). CDR3 amino acids: CASSQIPNF. As DNA, the CDR3 is TGTGCCAGCAGCCAGATTCCAAACTTT.

The rearrangement joins TRBV6-1 to TRBJ1-4; 7 bases are a match to TRBD1. V lost 6 bases, J lost 0 bases, and 10 bases stayed unmatched. In germline, CDR1 is MNHNS, CDR2 SASEGT. The CDR3 is made up of 17 amino acids. In DNA, the CDR3 is TGTGCCAGCAGCGAACGGACAGGCCTTGCAACTAATGAAAAACTGTTTTTT. The encoded protein is CASSERTGLATNEKLFF.

The chain links TRBV30 to TRBJ2-2, with D possibly being TRBD2 (5 bases). The CDR3 has 15 residues. Trimming removed 7 bases at V and 2 bases at J, with 17 bases between. Looked up from germline, CDR1 is GTSNPN and CDR2 is SVGIG (reference sequence). CDR3 sequence (DNA): TGTGCCTCGACCCTAACCGGGAAAAACACCGGGGAGCTGTTTTTT. It codes for CASTLTGKNTGELFF.

The V and J genes are TRBV19 and TRBJ1-2, with 7 bases that match TRBD1. The J segment lost 3 bases and the V segment lost 1 base, leaving 5 bases of the junction unmatched. The CDR3 sequence is 15 residues long. Germline lookup yields CDR1 LNHDA and CDR2 SQIVND (reference sequence). The CDR3 reads CASSIARGQYYGYTF. The CDR3 DNA follows: TGTGCCAGTAGTATAGCTAGGGGGCAGTACTATGGCTACACCTTC.

The rearrangement uses TRBV5-8 and TRBJ2-7, with 8 bases matching TRBD1. The germline V gene encodes CDR1 SGHTS and CDR2 YDEGEE. Unmatched junction bases numbered 8, after V lost 4 bases and J lost 5 bases. The CDR3 is made up of 14 amino acids. The CDR3 sequence is CASSKRQGSDEQYF. Here the CDR3 DNA reads TGTGCCAGCAGCAAAAGACAGGGGTCGGACGAGCAGTACTTC.

This chain joins TRBV10-1 and TRBJ2-7; the D gene is possibly TRBD2 (5 bases). This CDR3 region has 13 residues. Germline loops: CDR1 WNHNN, CDR2 SYGVQD (reference sequence). The V end lost 2 bases, the J end lost 9 bases, and 14 bases lay between the germline ends. DNA of the CDR3: TGCGCCAGCAGTGAGGAGGCTAGCTCTGTGCAGTACTTC. Translated, it gives CASSEEASSVQYF.

This chain connects TRBV28 to TRBJ1-1; tentative D call: TRBD1 (6 bases). V was cut by 4 bases and J by 1 base, with 19 bases left in between. CDR1 and CDR2 from the germline V gene are MDHEN and SYDVKM. The CDR3 length is 17 residues. The CDR3 DNA sequence: TGTGCCAGCAGTTCCCCATCCCCAGGGGCTAGGAACACTGAAGCTTTCTTT. Translation gives CASSSPSPGARNTEAFF.

The V and J genes are TRBV7-9 and TRBJ1-2, with 9 bases lining up with TRBD1. Germline CDR1 reads SEHNR; CDR2 reads FQNEAQ (reference sequence). This CDR3 comprises 12 residues. After removal of 11 bases from V and 4 bases from J, the junction contained 5 bases not matched to a gene. DNA for the CDR3: TGTGCCGGAACAGGGGGCACCTATGGCTACACCTTC. Protein sequence: CAGTGGTYGYTF.

The gene calls are TRBV10-3 and TRBJ1-5; D is uncertain. CDR3 length: 14 amino acids. V lost 3 bases to trimming and J lost 6 bases, with 12 bases between them. Germline assignment: CDR1 ENHRY and CDR2 SYGVKD. In DNA form, the CDR3 reads TGTGCCATCAGTGAATCGAGGGCCCGTCAGCCCCAGCATTTT. Protein sequence: CAISESRARQPQHF.

The chain uses TRBV7-9 and TRBJ1-4; D may be TRBD1 (6 bases). This CDR3 spans 13 amino acids. Germline V gene data show CDR1 as SEHNR and CDR2 as FQNEAQ (reference sequence). Trimming removed 5 bases from V and 6 bases from J, with 10 bases in between. As DNA, the CDR3 is TGTGCCAGCAGCCCACAGGGCCATGAAAAACTGTTTTTT. Translation gives CASSPQGHEKLFF. Filled out from reference TRBV7-9 and TRBJ1-4, the complete variable domain reads DTGVSQNPRHKITKRGQNVTFRCDPISEHNRLYWYRQTLGQGPEFLTYFQNEAQLEKSRLLSDRFSAERPKGSFSTLEIQRTEQGDSAMYLCASSPQGHEKLFFGSGTQLSVL.

The V and J genes are TRBV7-9 and TRBJ2-7; TRBD1 aligns across 8 bases. The germline V gene encodes CDR1 SEHNR and CDR2 FQNEAQ (reference sequence). After removal of 5 bases from V and 3 bases from J, the junction contained 21 bases not matched to a gene. There are 19 residues in the CDR3. The DNA of the CDR3 is TGTGCCAGCAGCAACGGAACGATGATCCGGGGTGACAGGGGCTACGAGCAGTACTTC. The encoded protein is CASSNGTMIRGDRGYEQYF.

In this sample, this clone turned up a few times. The V call is TRBV7-8, the J call TRBJ1-5, with 7 bases fitting TRBD1. The CDR3 sequence is 15 residues long. The V gene's germline CDR1 is SGHVS and CDR2 FQNEAQ. J lost 7 bases, V lost 1 base, and 7 bases had no gene match. As DNA, the CDR3 is TGTGCCAGCAGCTTAGAAGAGGGGGCCAGCCAGCCCCAGCATTTT. Translation gives CASSLEEGASQPQHF.

The rearrangement joins TRBV5-1 to TRBJ2-5; 12 nucleotides line up with TRBD2. V gave up 4 bases and J gave up 5 bases; unmatched junction bases: 6. This CDR3 is built from 15 residues. Germline V CDR1 and CDR2: SGHRS, YFSETQ. CDR3 amino acids: CASSGPLAGGETQYF. The CDR3 DNA reads TGCGCCAGCAGCGGACCTCTAGCGGGAGGGGAGACCCAGTACTTC.

The chain combines TRBV7-2 with TRBJ1-5; 7 bases map to TRBD1. This CDR3 region has 15 residues. J was trimmed by 9 bases and V by 5 bases; bases with no gene match: 13. CDR1 and CDR2 (germline): SGHTA, FQGNSA. CDR3 nucleotide sequence: TGTGCCAGCAGCGGGGCCGGGACAGTCTTCGGGCCCCAGCATTTT. Its translation is CASSGAGTVFGPQHF. Using reference TRBV7-2 and TRBJ1-5 for the parts outside the CDR3, the full variable domain is GAGVSQSPSNKVTEKGKDVELRCDPISGHTALYWYRQSLGQGLEFLIYFQGNSAPDKSGLPSDRFSAERTGGSVSTLTIQRTQQEDSAVYLCASSGAGTVFGPQHFGDGTRLSIL.

V is TRBV6-2 or TRBV6-3 and J is TRBJ1-5; no firm D call. CDR1 is MNHEY, CDR2 SVGEGT, per germline. The CDR3 contains 14 residues. V shed 6 bases and J shed 7 bases, with 16 bases lying between them. The CDR3 DNA sequence: TGTGCCAGCAGCGAAAAGGGAGTCATGCAGCCCCAGCATTTT. It is translated as CASSEKGVMQPQHF.